What follows describes a single TCR beta chain. Its antigen is unknown. No much larger clone is present one base from it, and per-base qualities are unavailable. This sample was included in a study of PD-1 blockade in mismatch repair-deficient tumors listed by TCRdb under 2017. Looking at the study overall: Between September 2013 and 2016, the trial enrolled approximately 90 consecutive patients with around 11 types of mismatch repair-deficient cancer, all of whom had received prior treatment and were progressing. Deep sequencing of TCR CDR3 regions was used to track tumor-associated T cell clones in peripheral blood of patients responding to PD-1 blockade.

From a lookup of the germline V gene, CDR1 and CDR2 are SGHRS and YFSETQ. V is shortened by 4 bases, J by 2 bases, and the region joining them spans 9 bases. CDR3 length: 13 amino acids, cysteine to phenylalanine. Just CDR3 DNA is preserved here, 39 bases in frame from base 1. Broad study findings and their caveats: Clones residing in the tumor, which were often undetectable in blood before treatment, expanded quickly after pembrolizumab and then contracted, generally before radiologic responses.

Mismatch repair deficiency in every enrolled patient was established by polymerase chain reaction or immunohistochemistry. TCR sequencing was performed for a few patients who responded to pembrolizumab therapy. In the phase II trial, pembrolizumab PD-1 blockade was tested prospectively in advanced mismatch repair-deficient cancers, no matter which tissue of origin the cancers came from. Serial peripheral blood T cell samples were collected before and at multiple times after starting PD-1 blockade. The timing of each blood sample was reported as weeks after the first dose of pembrolizumab. The library was built by means of the immunoSEQ multiplex PCR assay. In its TCRdb copy, this immuneACCESS table keeps in-frame sequences only and misses some clones. Where compared with another copy, unresolved V genes explain less than half of these, and the others have no known cause. The sample data list more than 95,000 clones, and roughly 86% of these were observed just once. The ten largest clonotypes hold roughly 13% of the sample.

The receptor comes from an adult with mismatch repair-deficient cancer. The material sequenced was peripheral blood, taken 44 weeks after starting pembrolizumab. The V and J segments used are TRBV5-1 and TRBJ1-1; the D gene assignment is ambiguous. The CDR3 amino acid sequence is: CASSQTGNTEAFF. Here is the DNA: TGCGCCAGCAGCCAAACGGGTAACACTGAAGCTTTCTTT.